This TCR beta chain was recorded in a study of T-cell memory formation after mild COVID-19. General study findings and limits: Memory sampled before infection contained some responding clones, suggesting cross-reactive memory joined. Clones that got smaller from day 15 to 85 had even CD4/CD8, while clones growing later tipped toward CD4+. The CD4+ clones that contracted clustered mainly within CM and EM, and the CD8+ clones concentrated in EMRA.

CDR1 is DFQATT and CDR2 is SNEGSKA in the germline V gene (reference sequence). The CDR3 is made up of 14 amino acids. Only a few counts were recorded for this clonotype. The antigen remains unidentified. TCRdb fed the 5' RACE reads into MiXCR, producing one record per CDR3 protein. Found here are 450,000 or so distinct CDR3 sequences, roughly 25% of them singletons; the top ten hold roughly an eighth. This TCR came from an adult woman who had mild COVID-19 (a few samples of this study predate the infection). Cell type and time point are not known. The chain couples TRBV20-1 to TRBJ2-7; 9 positions agree with TRBD2. The specimen was PBMCs or a T cell subset sorted from them (not recorded which). The chain's CDR3 is CSATYGGRGHEQYF. The CDR3 nucleotides read TGCAGCGCCACCTATGGCGGGAGGGGCCACGAGCAGTACTTC.